This is a list of T cell receptor beta chains from one sample in a study of blood T cell repertoires in COVID-19. Assay used: immunoSEQ multiplex PCR; TCRdb lists only in-frame clones, some missing. The sample consists of approximately 75,000 clones, around 74% of them appearing once. The specimen sequenced was peripheral blood. The receptors derive from a human donor with acute or convalescent COVID-19. The donor label of this sample is uncertain. Both conserved end residues are part of each CDR3. A D gene is named only where the DNA matches it firmly. Clone sizes are given selectively: once, few, many, or a class where the clone is expanded.

CDR3aa: CASSPDRTVEPQHF
CDR3nt: TGTGCCAGCTCACCCGACAGGACCGTGGAGCCCCAGCATTTT
j_gene: TRBJ1-5
len: 14
d_gene: NA
v_gene: TRBV18
abundance: NA

CDR3aa: CASSWGRGRPQHF
CDR3nt: TGTGCCAGCAGTTGGGGGCGAGGACGGCCCCAGCATTTT
j_gene: TRBJ1-5
len: 13
d_gene: NA
v_gene: TRBV27
abundance: NA

CDR3aa: CASSSDRLGSPLHF
CDR3nt: TGTGCCAGTAGCTCCGACAGGCTCGGGTCACCCCTCCACTTT
j_gene: TRBJ1-6
len: 14
d_gene: NA
v_gene: TRBV19
abundance: few

CDR3aa: CASSQVGGGTEAFF
CDR3nt: TGTGCCAGCAGCCAAGTTGGGGGCGGGACTGAAGCTTTCTTT
j_gene: TRBJ1-1
len: 14
d_gene: NA
v_gene: TRBV3-1/TRBV3-2
abundance: NA

CDR3aa: CASSPWGPSYEQYF
CDR3nt: TGTGCCAGCAGCCCGTGGGGCCCCTCCTACGAGCAGTACTTC
j_gene: TRBJ2-7
len: 14
d_gene: NA
v_gene: TRBV28
abundance: NA

CDR3aa: CASSLGVAGSQETQYF
CDR3nt: TGTGCCAGCAGCTTAGGGGTAGCGGGCTCCCAAGAGACCCAGTACTTC
j_gene: TRBJ2-5
len: 16
d_gene: TRBD2
v_gene: TRBV7-2
abundance: NA

CDR3aa: CASSPQGGSNQPQHF
CDR3nt: TGTGCCAGCAGCCCTCAGGGGGGTAGCAATCAGCCCCAGCATTTT
j_gene: TRBJ1-5
len: 15
d_gene: TRBD1
v_gene: TRBV11-2
abundance: once

CDR3aa: CASSLGAGNSNTQYF
CDR3nt: TGCGCCAGCAGCTTGGGGGCAGGGAACAGCAACACGCAGTATTTT
j_gene: TRBJ2-3
len: 15
d_gene: NA
v_gene: TRBV5-1
abundance: NA

CDR3aa: CASNRDSNEKLFF
CDR3nt: TGTGCCAGCAACCGGGACAGTAATGAAAAACTGTTTTTT
j_gene: TRBJ1-4
len: 13
d_gene: TRBD1
v_gene: TRBV2
abundance: NA

CDR3aa: CASSVGSSGNTIYF
CDR3nt: TGTGCCAGCAGCGTAGGGAGCTCTGGAAACACCATATATTTT
j_gene: TRBJ1-3
len: 14
d_gene: NA
v_gene: TRBV9
abundance: NA

CDR3aa: CASSQDGTSLDEQYF
CDR3nt: TGCGCCAGCAGCCAAGATGGTACTAGCCTGGACGAGCAGTACTTC
j_gene: TRBJ2-7
len: 15
d_gene: NA
v_gene: TRBV4-1
abundance: few

CDR3aa: CASSLAQGQGSEAFF
CDR3nt: TGTGCCAGCAGCTTAGCACAGGGACAGGGGAGTGAAGCTTTCTTT
j_gene: TRBJ1-1
len: 15
d_gene: TRBD1
v_gene: TRBV7-2
abundance: once

CDR3aa: CASSTILRDWGVTDTQYF
CDR3nt: TGTGCCAGCAGTACCATCTTAAGGGACTGGGGGGTCACAGATACGCAGTATTTT
j_gene: TRBJ2-3
len: 18
d_gene: NA
v_gene: TRBV28
abundance: NA

CDR3aa: CASSQAGQGEKLFF
CDR3nt: TGTGCCAGCAGCCAAGCAGGACAGGGTGAAAAACTGTTTTTT
j_gene: TRBJ1-4
len: 14
d_gene: TRBD1
v_gene: TRBV14
abundance: NA

CDR3aa: CAISDATGINSPLHF
CDR3nt: TGTGCCATCAGTGACGCGACAGGAATCAATTCACCCCTCCACTTT
j_gene: TRBJ1-6
len: 15
d_gene: NA
v_gene: TRBV10-3
abundance: few

CDR3aa: CASSLARYSAGEQYF
CDR3nt: TGTGCCAGCAGCTTGGCCCGGTATTCCGCTGGCGAGCAGTACTTC
j_gene: TRBJ2-7
len: 15
d_gene: NA
v_gene: TRBV5-6
abundance: NA

CDR3aa: CASSSSGSGKLFF
CDR3nt: TGTGCCAGCAGCTCGAGCGGGTCGGGAAAACTGTTTTTT
j_gene: TRBJ1-4
len: 13
d_gene: NA
v_gene: TRBV7-2
abundance: NA

CDR3aa: CASMGGSNTGELFF
CDR3nt: TGCGCCAGCATGGGCGGGTCGAACACCGGGGAGCTGTTTTTT
j_gene: TRBJ2-2
len: 14
d_gene: NA
v_gene: TRBV5-1
abundance: NA

CDR3aa: CASGQAAGGYTF
CDR3nt: TGTGCCAGCGGACAGGCCGCGGGAGGCTACACCTTC
j_gene: TRBJ1-2
len: 12
d_gene: TRBD1
v_gene: TRBV19
abundance: NA

CDR3aa: CASLTPGPGNSPLHF
CDR3nt: TGTGCCAGTCTAACCCCGGGTCCGGGGAATTCACCCCTCCACTTT
j_gene: TRBJ1-6
len: 15
d_gene: NA
v_gene: TRBV28
abundance: NA

CDR3aa: CSVRDTGAGELFF
CDR3nt: TGCAGCGTTCGGGACACCGGGGCCGGGGAGCTGTTTTTT
j_gene: TRBJ2-2
len: 13
d_gene: NA
v_gene: TRBV29-1
abundance: NA

CDR3aa: CASSPSRAYNSPLHF
CDR3nt: TGTGCCAGCTCACCCTCCCGGGCCTATAATTCACCCCTCCACTTT
j_gene: TRBJ1-6
len: 15
d_gene: NA
v_gene: TRBV18
abundance: NA

CDR3aa: CASSYSTAGTYEQYF
CDR3nt: TGTGCCAGCAGTTACTCGACTGCGGGTACGTACGAGCAGTACTTC
j_gene: TRBJ2-7
len: 15
d_gene: NA
v_gene: TRBV6-5
abundance: NA

CDR3aa: CASSSGGGDRRGKNTQYF
CDR3nt: TGTGCCAGCAGCTCCGGAGGGGGGGACAGGAGAGGTAAAAATACGCAGTATTTT
j_gene: TRBJ2-3
len: 18
d_gene: NA
v_gene: TRBV21-1
abundance: NA